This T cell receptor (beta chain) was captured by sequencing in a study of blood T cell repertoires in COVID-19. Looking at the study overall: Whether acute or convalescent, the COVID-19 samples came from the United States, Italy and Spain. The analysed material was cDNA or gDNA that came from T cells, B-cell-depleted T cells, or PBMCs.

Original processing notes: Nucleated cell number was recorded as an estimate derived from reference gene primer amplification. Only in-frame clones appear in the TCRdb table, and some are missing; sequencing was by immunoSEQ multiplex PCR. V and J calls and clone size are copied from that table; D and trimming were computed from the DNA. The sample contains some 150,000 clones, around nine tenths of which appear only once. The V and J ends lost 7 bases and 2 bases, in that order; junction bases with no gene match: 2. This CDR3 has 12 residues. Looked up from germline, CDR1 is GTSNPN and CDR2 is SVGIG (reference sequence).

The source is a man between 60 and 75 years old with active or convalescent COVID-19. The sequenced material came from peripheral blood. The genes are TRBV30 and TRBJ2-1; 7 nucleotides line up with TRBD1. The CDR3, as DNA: TGTGCCTTCGGGACAGCCTACAATGAGCAGTTCTTC. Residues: CAFGTAYNEQFF.